This T cell receptor beta chain emerged from a study of T cells in Graves' hyperthyroidism and ophthalmopathy. 9 to 10 ml fresh peripheral blood yielded the PBMCs. Overall study findings and caveats: Model-based prediction identified ophthalmopathy a median 6.5 months prior to its onset.

The CDR3 is 14 residues long. Germline V gene sequence: CDR1 SNHLY, CDR2 FYNNEI. This clonotype showed up just once. Its target is not known. One end of the junction is discordant with germline, which a read error may explain. The CDR3 regions of TCR beta were amplified from RNA transcripts. First-round RT-PCR of the TCR CDR3 relied on the HTBI primer set. TCRdb analysed the multiplex PCR reads with MiXCR anew, one entry per CDR3 protein. The data show roughly 30,000 distinct CDR3 sequences, approximately 45% seen once. The V and J genes are TRBV2 and TRBJ1-6; 7 nucleotides align to TRBD1. Sample: blood. The source of this sequence is a woman in her twenties or thirties with Graves' hyperthyroidism. Written as DNA, the CDR3 is TGTGCCAGCAGTGAAGCCAGGGGGAATTCACCTCTCCACTTT. Protein sequence: CASSEARGNSPLHF.